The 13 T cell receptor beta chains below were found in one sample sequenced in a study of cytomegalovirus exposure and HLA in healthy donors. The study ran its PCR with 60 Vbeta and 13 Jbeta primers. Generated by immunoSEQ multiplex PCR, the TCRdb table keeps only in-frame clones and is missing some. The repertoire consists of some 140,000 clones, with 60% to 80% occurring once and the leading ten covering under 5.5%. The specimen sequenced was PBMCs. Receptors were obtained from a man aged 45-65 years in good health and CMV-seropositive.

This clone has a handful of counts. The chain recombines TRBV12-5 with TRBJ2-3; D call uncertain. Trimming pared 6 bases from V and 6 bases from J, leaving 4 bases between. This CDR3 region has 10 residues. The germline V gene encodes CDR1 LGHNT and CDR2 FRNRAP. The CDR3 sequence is CASGHDTQYF. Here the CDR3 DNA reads TGTGCTAGTGGCCATGATACGCAGTATTTT.

CDR3 nucleotides: TGTGCCAGCAGTTACGGGACAGGGGGCATGTACGAGCAGTACTTC. Protein sequence: CASSYGTGGMYEQYF. The genes are TRBV6-6 and TRBJ2-7; 12 bases are shared with TRBD1. This CDR3 is built from 15 residues. Germline trimming cut 2 bases from V and 4 bases from J; bases unmatched to any gene: 3. The germline gives CDR1 MNHNY, CDR2 SVGAGI (reference sequence).

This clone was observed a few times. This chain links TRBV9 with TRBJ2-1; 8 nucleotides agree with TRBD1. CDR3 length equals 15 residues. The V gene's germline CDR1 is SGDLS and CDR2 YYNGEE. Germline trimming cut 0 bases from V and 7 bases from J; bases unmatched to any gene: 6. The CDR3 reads CASSVGQGARNEQFF. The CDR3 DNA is TGTGCCAGCAGCGTAGGTCAGGGGGCGAGGAATGAGCAGTTCTTC.

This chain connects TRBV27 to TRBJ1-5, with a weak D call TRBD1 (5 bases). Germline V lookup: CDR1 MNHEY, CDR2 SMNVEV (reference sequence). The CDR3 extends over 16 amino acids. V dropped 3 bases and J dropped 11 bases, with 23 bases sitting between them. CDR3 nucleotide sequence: TGTGCCAGCAGTTTGATGGGGCCTGCGGAACAGCTGGCCCAGCATTTT. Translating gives CASSLMGPAEQLAQHF.

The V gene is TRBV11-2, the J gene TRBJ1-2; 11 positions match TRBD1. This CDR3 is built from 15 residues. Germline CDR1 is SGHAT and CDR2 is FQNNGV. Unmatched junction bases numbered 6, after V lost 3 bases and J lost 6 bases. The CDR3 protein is CASSFRTGGNDGYTF. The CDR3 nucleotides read TGTGCCAGCAGCTTCCGGACAGGGGGCAATGATGGCTACACCTTC.

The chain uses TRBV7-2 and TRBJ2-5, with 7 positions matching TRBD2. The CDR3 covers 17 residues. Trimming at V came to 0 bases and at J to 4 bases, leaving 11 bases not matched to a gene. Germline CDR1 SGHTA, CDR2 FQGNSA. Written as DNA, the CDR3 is TGTGCCAGCAGCTTAGCGCCTCCGGGGGGTTCAGGAGAGACCCAGTACTTC. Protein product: CASSLAPPGGSGETQYF.

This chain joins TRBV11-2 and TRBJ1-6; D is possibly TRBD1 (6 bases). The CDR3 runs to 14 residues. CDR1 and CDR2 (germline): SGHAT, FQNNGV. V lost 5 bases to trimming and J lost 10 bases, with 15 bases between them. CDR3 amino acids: CASSPGGGGSPLHF. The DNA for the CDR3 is TGTGCCAGCAGCCCGGGAGGGGGGGGGTCACCCCTCCACTTT.

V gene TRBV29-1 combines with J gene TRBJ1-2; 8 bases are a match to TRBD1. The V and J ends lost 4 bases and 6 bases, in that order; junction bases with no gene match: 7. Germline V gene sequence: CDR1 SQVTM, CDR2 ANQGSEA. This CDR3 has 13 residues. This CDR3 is CSVALDRGNGYTF. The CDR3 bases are TGCAGCGTTGCCCTAGACAGGGGAAATGGCTACACCTTC.

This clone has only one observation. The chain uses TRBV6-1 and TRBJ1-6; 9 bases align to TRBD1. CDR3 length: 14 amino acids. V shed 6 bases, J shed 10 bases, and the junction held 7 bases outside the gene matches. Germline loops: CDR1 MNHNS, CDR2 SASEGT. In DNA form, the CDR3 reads TGTGCCAGCAGGAACACGGGACAGGGCTCACCCCTCCACTTT. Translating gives CASRNTGQGSPLHF.

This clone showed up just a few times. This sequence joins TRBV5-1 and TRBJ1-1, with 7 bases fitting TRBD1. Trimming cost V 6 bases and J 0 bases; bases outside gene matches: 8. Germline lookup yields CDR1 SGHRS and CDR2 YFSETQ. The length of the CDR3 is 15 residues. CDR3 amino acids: CASNRQGPMNTEAFF. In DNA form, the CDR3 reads TGCGCCAGCAACCGACAGGGCCCTATGAACACTGAAGCTTTCTTT.

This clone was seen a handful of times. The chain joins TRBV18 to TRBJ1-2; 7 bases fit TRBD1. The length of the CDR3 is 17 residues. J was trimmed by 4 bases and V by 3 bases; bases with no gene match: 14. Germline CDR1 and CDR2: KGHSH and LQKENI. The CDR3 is CASSPQAGQALVYGYTF. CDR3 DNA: TGTGCCAGCTCACCGCAAGCTGGACAGGCCTTGGTCTATGGCTACACCTTC.

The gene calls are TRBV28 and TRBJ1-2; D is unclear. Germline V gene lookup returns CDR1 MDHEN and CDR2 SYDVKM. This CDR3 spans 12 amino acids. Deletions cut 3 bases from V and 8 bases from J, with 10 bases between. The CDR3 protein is CASSLGSGGYTF. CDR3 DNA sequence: TGTGCCAGCAGTTTGGGATCGGGAGGCTACACCTTC.

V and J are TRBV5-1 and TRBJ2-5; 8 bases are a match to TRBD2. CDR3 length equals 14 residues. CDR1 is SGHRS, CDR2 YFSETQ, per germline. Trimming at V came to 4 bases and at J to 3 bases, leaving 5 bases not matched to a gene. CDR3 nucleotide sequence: TGCGCCAGCAGCCTAGGAGCGGGGGAAGAGACCCAGTACTTC. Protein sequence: CASSLGAGEETQYF.